A single sample gave rise to the 12 T cell receptor beta chains below, sequenced in a study of blood T cell repertoires in COVID-19. Clones were sequenced by immunoSEQ multiplex PCR, and TCRdb holds only the in-frame ones, with some missing. Here the sample spans approximately 190,000 clones, less than 90% being singletons. Sequencing was performed on peripheral blood. Receptors originate from a woman in her thirties or forties with acute or convalescent COVID-19.

Here the CDR3 reads CASSPLLGLVNNEQFF. Here the CDR3 DNA reads TGTGCCAGCAGTCCCCTACTCGGTCTGGTCAACAATGAGCAGTTCTTC. V gene TRBV27 combines with J gene TRBJ2-1; D gene ambiguous. Deletions cut 5 bases from V and 5 bases from J, with 19 bases between. The CDR3 spans 16 residues. CDR1 and CDR2 from the germline V gene are MNHEY and SMNVEV (reference sequence).

The chain carries TRBV18 and TRBJ2-1; 9 nucleotides align to TRBD1. The CDR3 is 15 amino acids. Germline V lookup: CDR1 KGHSH, CDR2 LQKENI. V lost 3 bases, J lost 6 bases, and 6 bases stayed unmatched. In DNA form, the CDR3 reads TGTGCCAGCTCACCCGGGACAGGGATCTCCAATGAGCAGTTCTTC. Amino acids: CASSPGTGISNEQFF.

This chain uses TRBV4-1 with TRBJ2-2; TRBD1 agrees at 10 bases. Losses at the gene ends were 0 bases for V and 0 bases for J; bases not matched to a gene: 1. This CDR3 spans 17 amino acids. Germline values: CDR1 MGHRA, CDR2 YSYEKL. The CDR3 protein is CASSQDGQGANTGELFF. CDR3 nucleotide sequence: TGCGCCAGCAGCCAAGATGGACAGGGGGCGAACACCGGGGAGCTGTTTTTT.

This clone was counted a few times. The J gene is TRBJ2-1, the V gene TRBV7-2; 11 bases map to TRBD2. Germline CDR1 and CDR2: SGHTA and FQGNSA. The length of the CDR3 is 14 residues. The J segment lost 10 bases and the V segment lost 5 bases, leaving 7 bases of the junction unmatched. The CDR3, as DNA: TGTGCCAGCAGCCCTAGCGGGGGGTTGAACGAGCAGTTCTTC. This gives the protein CASSPSGGLNEQFF.

The chain combines TRBV5-1 with TRBJ1-1; D is undetermined. Germline V CDR1 and CDR2: SGHRS, YFSETQ. With 3 bases removed from V and 1 base from J, the gap between germline ends came to 4 bases. This CDR3 has 12 amino acids. CDR3 loop: CASSSSNTEAFF. CDR3 nucleotide sequence: TGCGCCAGCAGCTCCTCGAACACTGAAGCTTTCTTT. Variable domain in full (rest from reference TRBV5-1 and TRBJ1-1): KAGVTQTPRYLIKTRGQQVTLSCSPISGHRSVSWYQQTPGQGLQFLFEYFSETQRNKGNFPGRFSGRQFSNSRSEMNVSTLELGDSALYLCASSSSNTEAFFGQGTRLTVV.

The chain couples TRBV2 to TRBJ1-3; D might be TRBD1 (6 bases). This CDR3 contains 14 residues. V was trimmed by 6 bases and J by 3 bases, leaving 12 bases between them. Germline lookup yields CDR1 SNHLY and CDR2 FYNNEI. The DNA of the CDR3 is TGTGCCAGCAGCGAACAGGGAGGTGGAAACACCATATATTTT. It specifies CASSEQGGGNTIYF.

A few counts support this clone. The V call is TRBV30, the J call TRBJ1-6; TRBD1 agrees at 8 bases. V gave up 2 bases and J gave up 8 bases; unmatched junction bases: 2. The CDR3 extends over 13 amino acids. Looked up from germline, CDR1 is GTSNPN and CDR2 is SVGIG (reference sequence). CDR3 nucleotide sequence: TGTGCCTGGAGTCGGACAGGGTATTCACCCCTCCACTTT. This translates into CAWSRTGYSPLHF.

This sequence joins TRBV30 and TRBJ1-5; possible D gene TRBD1, 5 bases. The germline CDR1 and CDR2 sequences are GTSNPN and SVGIG (reference sequence). The CDR3 spans 13 residues. Trimming stripped 3 bases from V and 7 bases from J, with 13 bases between. The DNA of the CDR3 is TGTGCCTGGAGCGACAGTTTTGGGCAGCCCCAGCATTTT. Its protein is CAWSDSFGQPQHF.

The rearrangement links TRBV19 to TRBJ1-5; D uncertain. The CDR3 spans 15 residues. The germline V and J ends were trimmed by 2 bases and 3 bases, with 11 bases remaining between them. Germline CDR1 is LNHDA and CDR2 is SQIVND (reference sequence). DNA of the CDR3: TGTGCCAGTAGTATATTTGGAGGGCCCAATCAGCCCCAGCATTTT. Protein product: CASSIFGGPNQPQHF. Using reference TRBV19 and TRBJ1-5 for the parts outside the CDR3, the full variable domain is DGGITQSPKYLFRKEGQNVTLSCEQNLNHDAMYWYRQDPGQGLRLIYYSQIVNDFQKGDIAEGYSVSREKKESFPLTVTSAQKNPTAFYLCASSIFGGPNQPQHFGDGTRLSIL.

The chain couples TRBV9 to TRBJ1-6; unclear D gene. The CDR3 extends over 14 amino acids. The V end lost 0 bases, the J end lost 8 bases, and 9 bases lay between the germline ends. Germline V gene sequence: CDR1 SGDLS, CDR2 YYNGEE. The DNA for the CDR3 is TGTGCCAGCAGCGTAGTCCCGGTCTATTCACCCCTCCACTTT. Translating gives CASSVVPVYSPLHF.

The V gene is TRBV6-5, the J gene TRBJ1-5, with D hard to call. V was shortened by 5 bases and J by 6 bases, with 11 bases between the two germline ends. The CDR3 extends over 13 amino acids. Germline V lookup: CDR1 MNHEY, CDR2 SVGAGI. In DNA, the CDR3 is TGTGCCAGCAGTAAACATGGTGGTCAGCCCCAGCATTTT. This encodes CASSKHGGQPQHF.

The chain has TRBV28 and TRBJ1-5; 8 nucleotides agree with TRBD1. Germline-derived CDR1 and CDR2 are MDHEN and SYDVKM. This CDR3 spans 18 amino acids. V lost 3 bases and J lost 2; bases outside the gene matches: 12. The chain's CDR3 is CASSFQGAGPVGNQPQHF. The CDR3, as DNA: TGTGCCAGCAGTTTCCAGGGGGCAGGGCCGGTCGGCAATCAGCCCCAGCATTTT.